A selection of T cell receptor beta chains follows, all from one sample in a study of cytomegalovirus exposure and HLA in healthy donors. Libraries were prepared by immunoSEQ multiplex PCR; TCRdb keeps only in-frame clonotypes and omits some of them. This table has 200,000 to 250,000 clones, 82% appearing once. Sequencing was carried out using PBMCs. These receptors all come from a woman aged 40 to 50 in good health and CMV-seropositive. The CDR3 runs from the conserved cysteine through the conserved F or W. Each record gives: J gene, clone size, D gene, V gene, CDR3 DNA, CDR3 protein. The D gene is left open where the match is weak. The size of a clone is reported for some rows only, either as once, few or many, or as a class for expanded clones.

J: TRBJ1-2; size: .; D: .; V: TRBV5-5; DNA: TGTGCCAGCAGCTCGGAGGACGGCCACTATGGCTACACCTTC; CDR3: CASSSEDGHYGYTF
J: TRBJ1-5; size: .; D: .; V: TRBV5-8; DNA: TGTGCCAGCAGCTTCGCAGGGTATGTTCAGCCCCAGCATTTT; CDR3: CASSFAGYVQPQHF
J: TRBJ2-3; size: .; D: TRBD2; V: TRBV4-2; DNA: TGTGCCAGCAGCCAAGTACAAGCGGGAGGGCAATATACGCAGTATTTT; CDR3: CASSQVQAGGQYTQYF
J: TRBJ1-2; size: .; D: .; V: TRBV6-6; DNA: TGTGCCAGCAGCTCCCCCGGTTCCTATGGCTACACCTTC; CDR3: CASSSPGSYGYTF
J: TRBJ1-5; size: .; D: .; V: TRBV7-2; DNA: TGTGCCAGCAGCTTAGCGGCAGGGCCTAATCAGCCCCAGCATTTT; CDR3: CASSLAAGPNQPQHF
J: TRBJ2-3; size: .; D: TRBD2; V: TRBV6-5; DNA: TGTGCCAGCAGTTATAGACTAGCGGGCACAGATACGCAGTATTTT; CDR3: CASSYRLAGTDTQYF
J: TRBJ1-4; size: .; D: TRBD1; V: TRBV7-9; DNA: TGTGCCAGCAGCTTAGTGGATGGGACAGGGGCCCTTGGGGAAAAACTGTTTTTT; CDR3: CASSLVDGTGALGEKLFF
J: TRBJ1-1; size: .; D: .; V: TRBV19; DNA: TGTGCCAGTATTATACAGGGTTTTAGGACTGAAGCTTTCTTT; CDR3: CASIIQGFRTEAFF
J: TRBJ2-7; size: few; D: TRBD2; V: TRBV4-2; DNA: TGTGCCAGCAGCCAAGATCTAGCGGGAGGGCCTTACGAGCAGTACTTC; CDR3: CASSQDLAGGPYEQYF
J: TRBJ2-1; size: once; D: TRBD2; V: TRBV4-2; DNA: TGTGCCAGCAGCCAAGGTCGAAGCGGGAGAGGCGATGAGCAGTTCTTC; CDR3: CASSQGRSGRGDEQFF
J: TRBJ2-7; size: .; D: .; V: TRBV27; DNA: TGTGCCAGCAGTAAACAGGGACGCTACGAGCAGTACTTC; CDR3: CASSKQGRYEQYF
J: TRBJ2-3; size: .; D: .; V: TRBV9; DNA: TGTGCCAGCAGCGCGAACCAGGGTGGGACAGATACGCAGTATTTT; CDR3: CASSANQGGTDTQYF
J: TRBJ1-1; size: .; D: .; V: TRBV4-3; DNA: TGCGCCAGCAGCCGCGGAGGTTTTGGACCGGGAGTCGTTGGGGCTTTCTTT; CDR3: CASSRGGFGPGVVGAFF
J: TRBJ2-5; size: .; D: TRBD1; V: TRBV7-9; DNA: TGTGCCAGCAGCGTTGCCAGGGGGCAAGAGACCCAGTACTTC; CDR3: CASSVARGQETQYF
J: TRBJ1-2; size: few; D: .; V: TRBV9; DNA: TGTGCCAGCAGCGTAGTAGTTTCTAAAGGGGGAGATGGCTACACCTTC; CDR3: CASSVVVSKGGDGYTF
J: TRBJ1-2; size: .; D: TRBD1; V: TRBV30; DNA: TGTGCCTGGAATCCCGACAGGGGGTATGGCTACACCTTC; CDR3: CAWNPDRGYGYTF
J: TRBJ2-1; size: .; D: TRBD1; V: TRBV6-1; DNA: TGTGCCAGCAGACCGGGACAGGGAGGCAATGAGCAGTTCTTC; CDR3: CASRPGQGGNEQFF
J: TRBJ1-2; size: .; D: .; V: TRBV4-2; DNA: TGTGCCAGCAGCCAAGACAGGGCTACGTTCGGCTACACCTTC; CDR3: CASSQDRATFGYTF
J: TRBJ1-2; size: .; D: .; V: TRBV27; DNA: TGTGCCAGCTCTCCCTGGAGGGACTATGGCTACACCTTC; CDR3: CASSPWRDYGYTF
J: TRBJ1-2; size: .; D: .; V: TRBV20-1; DNA: TGCAGTGCTAGAACGGGCTATGGCTACACCTTC; CDR3: CSARTGYGYTF
J: TRBJ2-7; size: .; D: .; V: TRBV27; DNA: TGTGCCAGCAGTTATCGCGGGGCGAGTTACGAGCAGTACTTC; CDR3: CASSYRGASYEQYF
J: TRBJ1-1; size: .; D: .; V: TRBV29-1; DNA: TGCAGCGGCCGACGCCACAGGGAAAACACTGAAGCTTTCTTT; CDR3: CSGRRHRENTEAFF
J: TRBJ2-2; size: .; D: TRBD2; V: TRBV7-3; DNA: TGTGCCAGCAGCCTCCAGGCGGGAGGGCCCGGGGAGCTGTTTTTT; CDR3: CASSLQAGGPGELFF
J: TRBJ2-7; size: .; D: TRBD2; V: TRBV19; DNA: TGTGCCAGTAGTACCCTCGGGACTAGCGGGACCTACGAGCAGTACTTC; CDR3: CASSTLGTSGTYEQYF
J: TRBJ2-2; size: .; D: TRBD1; V: TRBV30; DNA: TGTGCCTGGGACAGGGGGCCCCGATGGAACACCGGGGAGCTGTTTTTT; CDR3: CAWDRGPRWNTGELFF
J: TRBJ1-3; size: .; D: .; V: TRBV30; DNA: TGTGCCTGGAGTACGGGACTCACGAACACCATATATTTT; CDR3: CAWSTGLTNTIYF
J: TRBJ2-1; size: .; D: TRBD2; V: TRBV9; DNA: TGTGCCAGCAGCGTAGCCGGGACTACTTATTACAATGAGCAGTTCTTC; CDR3: CASSVAGTTYYNEQFF
J: TRBJ1-5; size: .; D: .; V: TRBV12-5; DNA: TGTGCTAGTGGACCCTACCTCGACCGCAGGTCTGGGTCCCAGCCCCAGCATTTT; CDR3: CASGPYLDRRSGSQPQHF
J: TRBJ1-4; size: .; D: TRBD1; V: TRBV5-1; DNA: TGCGCCAGCAGCTTGGCCGGGACAGGGGGTGAAAAACTGTTTTTT; CDR3: CASSLAGTGGEKLFF
J: TRBJ1-3; size: .; D: TRBD1; V: TRBV18; DNA: TGTGCCAGCTCACATTTCCGGGACAGGGCTAATGGAAACACCATATATTTT; CDR3: CASSHFRDRANGNTIYF
J: TRBJ2-7; size: .; D: TRBD2; V: TRBV6-1; DNA: TGTGCCAGCAGTGAAACTAGCGGGGGAAACGAGCAGTACTTC; CDR3: CASSETSGGNEQYF
J: TRBJ1-1; size: .; D: TRBD1; V: TRBV7-2; DNA: TGTGCCAGCAGCCCGGACAGGGGGATGGCCACTGAAGCTTTCTTT; CDR3: CASSPDRGMATEAFF
J: TRBJ1-2; size: .; D: .; V: TRBV14; DNA: TGTGCCAGCAGCCGCCCTGGTAGGGGCGACTATGGCTACACCTTC; CDR3: CASSRPGRGDYGYTF
J: TRBJ1-1; size: .; D: .; V: TRBV5-8; DNA: TGTGCCAGCAGCTTGCGGGTTGGGAACACTGAAGCTTTCTTT; CDR3: CASSLRVGNTEAFF
J: TRBJ2-2; size: .; D: .; V: TRBV4-3; DNA: TGCGCCAGCAGCCAAGATCGGGGGGCAGGCGGGGAGCTGTTTTTT; CDR3: CASSQDRGAGGELFF
J: TRBJ2-7; size: .; D: TRBD2; V: TRBV7-9; DNA: TGTGCCAGCAGCTCCCCTAGCGGGGGTCGCCCGGTCTACGAGCAGTACTTC; CDR3: CASSSPSGGRPVYEQYF
J: TRBJ2-1; size: few; D: .; V: TRBV5-6; DNA: TGTGCCAGCAGCTCCTATTCTAGCGCTAGCTCCTACAATGAGCAGTTCTTC; CDR3: CASSSYSSASSYNEQFF
J: TRBJ2-7; size: .; D: .; V: TRBV13; DNA: TGTGCCAGCAGCACCTACCGGACATACTACGAGCAGTACTTC; CDR3: CASSTYRTYYEQYF
J: TRBJ2-7; size: few; D: TRBD2; V: TRBV7-2; DNA: TGTGCCAGCAGCCCAGCGACTAGCTGGTCCTACGAGCAGTACTTC; CDR3: CASSPATSWSYEQYF
J: TRBJ1-2; size: .; D: .; V: TRBV7-6; DNA: TGTGCCAGCAGCCGCGACAGGATTCGGGGCTACACCTTC; CDR3: CASSRDRIRGYTF
J: TRBJ1-6; size: .; D: .; V: TRBV11-1; DNA: TGTGCCAGCAGCTTAGTCGAGAGGAATTCACCCCTCCACTTT; CDR3: CASSLVERNSPLHF
J: TRBJ2-5; size: .; D: TRBD2; V: TRBV13; DNA: TGTGCCAGCAGCTTAGGCCTTACTAGCGGACAAGAGACCCAGTACTTC; CDR3: CASSLGLTSGQETQYF
J: TRBJ1-2; size: .; D: .; V: TRBV30; DNA: TGTGCCTGGAAACCCTCAGGCCTCGGGGTATATGGCTACACCTTC; CDR3: CAWKPSGLGVYGYTF
J: TRBJ1-2; size: .; D: .; V: TRBV29-1; DNA: TGCAGCGCCCCGGGGGAAAACTATGGCTACACCTTC; CDR3: CSAPGENYGYTF
J: TRBJ2-3; size: .; D: .; V: TRBV15; DNA: TGTGCCACCAGCAGAGACAGGGCCCAGGGCACAGATACGCAGTATTTT; CDR3: CATSRDRAQGTDTQYF
J: TRBJ2-7; size: .; D: TRBD2; V: TRBV5-8; DNA: TGTGCCAGCAGCTTCGGGACTATACCGCCCCCCGGCTACGAGCAGTACTTC; CDR3: CASSFGTIPPPGYEQYF
J: TRBJ2-5; size: .; D: TRBD2; V: TRBV4-3; DNA: TGCGCCAGCAGCCAGATAGCGGGGGGGCCGATTGAGGCCCAGTACTTC; CDR3: CASSQIAGGPIEAQYF
J: TRBJ1-2; size: .; D: .; V: TRBV18; DNA: TGTGCCAGCTCGCAACCGCTTAAGGGGGACTATGGCTACACCTTC; CDR3: CASSQPLKGDYGYTF
J: TRBJ2-7; size: .; D: TRBD1; V: TRBV5-4; DNA: TGTGCCAGCAGCTTGGGGGACAGCAGTATCTACGAGCAGTACTTC; CDR3: CASSLGDSSIYEQYF
J: TRBJ2-7; size: .; D: TRBD1; V: TRBV5-1; DNA: TGCGCCGGCAGCCTCCGACAGGGCGAGTCCTACGAGCAGTACTTC; CDR3: CAGSLRQGESYEQYF
J: TRBJ1-3; size: .; D: .; V: TRBV11-2; DNA: TGTGCCAGCAGCAAACAGGGACGGAACTCTGGAAACACCATATATTTT; CDR3: CASSKQGRNSGNTIYF
J: TRBJ1-5; size: .; D: TRBD1; V: TRBV5-1; DNA: TGCGCCAGCAGCTTGGGGGGGGACAGCTATCAGCCCCAGCATTTT; CDR3: CASSLGGDSYQPQHF
J: TRBJ1-3; size: .; D: .; V: TRBV10-3; DNA: TGTGCCATCAGTGAGTCGATTCAGGGAGGCGGAAACACCATATATTTT; CDR3: CAISESIQGGGNTIYF
J: TRBJ2-3; size: .; D: .; V: TRBV5-4; DNA: TGTGCCAGCAGCTCAGAAGGGGGAACGCAGTATTTT; CDR3: CASSSEGGTQYF
J: TRBJ1-4; size: .; D: TRBD1; V: TRBV19; DNA: TGTGCCAGTGCTACAGGGGGCGCCGGAGAAAAACTGTTTTTT; CDR3: CASATGGAGEKLFF
J: TRBJ1-2; size: few; D: .; V: TRBV6-1; DNA: TGTGCCAGCAGTGAAGCTAGGGGTCTGGGGGGTGGCTACACCTTC; CDR3: CASSEARGLGGGYTF
J: TRBJ2-2; size: .; D: .; V: TRBV11-3; DNA: TGTGCCAGCAGCTTAGAAAGAGCCGGGGAGCTGTTTTTT; CDR3: CASSLERAGELFF
J: TRBJ2-3; size: .; D: TRBD2; V: TRBV7-3; DNA: TGTGCCAGCAGCCCCGGGGGGGGGCAAAAGGGGACGCAGTATTTT; CDR3: CASSPGGGQKGTQYF
J: TRBJ1-2; size: .; D: TRBD1; V: TRBV7-6; DNA: TGTGCCAGCAGCTCTGGGGACAGTCGTCGGGATGGCTACACCTTC; CDR3: CASSSGDSRRDGYTF
J: TRBJ2-1; size: .; D: TRBD2; V: TRBV5-8; DNA: TGTGCCAGCAGCGGGACTAGCGGGACTCGTTTATCTTACAATGAGCAGTTCTTC; CDR3: CASSGTSGTRLSYNEQFF